A single sample gave rise to the 5 T cell receptor beta chains below, sequenced in a study of T cells after yellow fever vaccination. Each CDR3 protein gets one entry after TCRdb re-called the 5' RACE reads with MiXCR. The sample has fewer than 400,000 distinct CDR3 sequences; about 6% are singletons. The sequenced sample was PBMCs, obtained 5 days after the yellow fever booster vaccination. The receptors here all came from a man aged 25-45 years who received the YFV17D yellow fever vaccine.

V is TRBV12-3 or TRBV12-4 and J is TRBJ1-1; D ambiguous. CDR3 length: 11 amino acids. The chain's CDR3 is CTICNVFGAFF. Here the CDR3 DNA reads TGTACCATCTGTAACGTTTTTGGGGCTTTCTTT.

This clonotype turned up a few times. The chain uses TRBV7-2 and TRBJ2-7; D is unclear. From germline, CDR1 is SGHTA and CDR2 FQGNSA. The CDR3 covers 13 residues. V was cut by 5 bases and J by 4 bases, with 12 bases left in between. The CDR3 nucleotides read TGTGCCAGCAGCCGAAACCCGAGTTACGAGCAGTACTTC. Translation gives CASSRNPSYEQYF.

This clonotype was counted only a few times. It is likely a read error, because the conserved phenylalanine at the end of the CDR3 is missing. No DNA is shown, since the ends of the CDR3 on it are uncertain; the CDR3 is the one TCRdb lists. V and J are TRBV28 and TRBJ1-2. The V gene's germline CDR1 is MDHEN and CDR2 SYDVKM. A total of 8 residues make up the CDR3, ends included. CDR3 loop: CASPRDSE.

This clonotype was picked up a small number of times. The chain combines TRBV7-2 with TRBJ2-1, with 14 bases lining up with TRBD2. The CDR3 extends over 15 amino acids. V lost 3 bases to trimming and J lost 8 bases; unmatched junction nucleotides: 3. Germline V lookup: CDR1 SGHTA, CDR2 FQGNSA. CDR3 sequence: CASSFGLAGGYEQFF. In nucleotides, the CDR3 is TGTGCCAGCAGCTTTGGACTAGCGGGAGGATATGAGCAGTTCTTC.

V gene TRBV19 combines with J gene TRBJ2-6; D is uncertain. Germline values: CDR1 LNHDA, CDR2 SQIVND (reference sequence). Trimming took 2 bases from V and 2 from J, leaving 1 base between them. The CDR3 runs to 13 residues. This chain's CDR3 is CASSIPGANVLTF. The CDR3 nucleotides are TGTGCCAGTAGTATACCTGGGGCCAACGTCCTGACTTTC.